The rows below give T cell receptor beta chains drawn from one sample of a study of T cells in Graves' hyperthyroidism and ophthalmopathy. TCRdb recomputed calls from the multiplex PCR reads with MiXCR, one row per CDR3 protein. The sample consists of under 650,000 distinct CDR3 sequences, around 16% of them appearing once. Sequencing input: blood. The receptors here all came from a woman aged 30 to 39 with Graves' hyperthyroidism. The conserved cysteine and the conserved F or W are not part of the CDR3 here.

V	J	length	CDR3
TRBV30	TRBJ2-3	11	AWRTTGADTQY
TRBV20-1	TRBJ2-2	12	SARAPGYTGELF
TRBV11-3	TRBJ2-5	13	ASSSETGGRETQY
TRBV7-2	TRBJ2-7	11	ASSFRGAYEQY
TRBV5-1	TRBJ2-1	13	ASRWGSGTYNEQF
TRBV5-1	TRBJ2-3	12	ASSKGQSTDTQY
TRBV30	TRBJ2-7	12	AWSHGGGPDEQY
TRBV3-1	TRBJ2-4	11	ASSQVLYGIQY
TRBV5-1	TRBJ2-7	13	ASSLAPGGGAEQY
TRBV20-1	TRBJ2-7	11	SARDSNHYEQY
TRBV5-4	TRBJ2-5	13	ASSLDGGRGETQY
TRBV3-1	TRBJ2-3	11	ASSQERGDTQY
TRBV30	TRBJ2-2	12	AWHQGANTGELF
TRBV7-3	TRBJ2-1	12	ASSPQGQGDEQF
TRBV2	TRBJ1-5	13	ASSESAALNQPQH
TRBV12-3/TRBV12-4	TRBJ2-3	13	ASSRDVGAADTQY
TRBV20-1	TRBJ2-3	13	SAGGRSGSTDTQY
TRBV6-6	TRBJ1-1	12	ASSYIGQGAEAF
TRBV9	TRBJ1-3	17	ASSVEASAGTVSGNTIY
TRBV20-1	NA	16	TAEHGVSWTQALNEQY
TRBV13	TRBJ2-7	15	ASSLGLGGLEGNEQY
TRBV20-1	TRBJ1-6	13	SASARQGKDSPLH
TRBV2	TRBJ2-7	12	ASSEVGLGYEQY
TRBV20-1	TRBJ1-5	10	SARPTNQPQH